A selection of T cell receptor beta chains follows, all from one sample in a study of molecular identifiers for immune sequencing clone quantification. MiXCR, run by TCRdb on the PCR reads, gives a single entry per CDR3 protein. Of 40,000 to 50,000 distinct CDR3 sequences detected, 15% to 20% appear once; the ten largest clones hold more than 0.9%. The sequenced sample was naive CD8+ T cells from blood, with Jurkat cell RNA spiked in. These receptors all stem from a human donor in good health. Some libraries in this study had Jurkat cell RNA spiked in. Each CDR3 is given with its conserved first and last residue. Fields, in order: V gene, clone size, J gene, D gene, CDR3 DNA, CDR3 protein. A D gene is named only where the DNA matches it firmly. Clone size is given as how often the clone was seen (once, few, many) or a class if it is expanded.

>TRBV30|many|TRBJ2-3|TRBD2
TGTGCCTGGAATATAGGGAGCGGGGGCCCCACAGATACGCAGTATTTT
CAWNIGSGGPTDTQYF
>TRBV4-3|many|TRBJ2-1|TRBD2
TGCGCCAGCAGCCAAACTCTAGCGGGTCCCTGGGATGAGCAGTTCTTC
CASSQTLAGPWDEQFF
>TRBV28|once|TRBJ1-5|.
TGTGCCAGCAGTTCGCCTGTCAGGACAGATAGCAATCAGCCCCAGCATTTT
CASSSPVRTDSNQPQHF
>TRBV20-1|once|TRBJ2-3|TRBD2
TGCAGTGCTAGAGAGGCTAGCGGGGAGGCAGATACGCAGTATTTT
CSAREASGEADTQYF
>TRBV7-9|many|TRBJ1-1|.
TGTGCCAGCAGCTTAGAGAGGGACACTGAAGCTTTCTTT
CASSLERDTEAFF
>TRBV21-1|many|TRBJ2-3|.
TGTGCCAGCAGCAAAGGAGGCACTAGCCTTCTAACAGATACGCAGTATTTT
CASSKGGTSLLTDTQYF
>TRBV30|many|TRBJ2-3|.
TGTGCCTGGAGTGTTCTGGAGGGGGCAAACACAGATACGCAGTATTTT
CAWSVLEGANTDTQYF
>TRBV7-6|many|TRBJ2-3|TRBD2
TGTGCCAGCAGCTGGACTAGCGGGGGTACAGATACGCAGTATTTT
CASSWTSGGTDTQYF
>TRBV28|many|TRBJ1-5|.
TGTGCCAGCAGGAAACCCGCCACGGGGCTTGGCAATCAGCCCCAGCATTTT
CASRKPATGLGNQPQHF
>TRBV5-4|many|TRBJ1-1|.
TGTGCCAGCAACCCTGAAGGGACGGACACTGAAGCTTTCTTT
CASNPEGTDTEAFF
>TRBV23-1|many|TRBJ1-2|.
TGCGCCAGCAGTCAATCGATGAACTATGGCTACACCTTC
CASSQSMNYGYTF
>TRBV5-6|many|TRBJ1-5|TRBD1
TGTGCCAGCAGCCCGCTGAAGGACAGGATTAGCAATCAGCCCCAGCATTTT
CASSPLKDRISNQPQHF
>TRBV6-1|many|TRBJ2-7|TRBD1
TGTGCCACCCAAGGACAGGCCCACTACGAGCAGTACTTC
CATQGQAHYEQYF
>TRBV5-4|many|TRBJ2-7|.
TGTGCCAGCAGTGCCTCGGGACCCCACTACGAGCAGTACTTC
CASSASGPHYEQYF
>TRBV7-9|many|TRBJ2-5|.
TGTGCCAGCAGCCAGATCCAAGCCGTGGGAGAGACCCAGTACTTC
CASSQIQAVGETQYF
>TRBV7-2|many|TRBJ2-6|TRBD1
TGTGCCAGCAGCCCCAGAGGACAGGGGTCGTTTGGGGCCAACGTCCTGACTTTC
CASSPRGQGSFGANVLTF
>TRBV4-2|medium-sized|TRBJ2-7|.
TGTGCCAGCAGCCAAGAAGGTAGCCCCGTCCCAGTCTTC
CASSQEGSPVPVF